This record looks at one T cell receptor (beta chain) sequence and its context. This record comes from a study of T cell changes during pregnancy in multiple sclerosis. With V trimmed by 5 bases and J by 2 bases, 20 bases remained unmatched. The CDR3 has 19 amino acids. Germline loops: CDR1 SGHTA, CDR2 FQGNSA. The protocol was immunoSEQ multiplex PCR, while the TCRdb copy is restricted to in-frame clones and leaves out a portion. The sample has some 62,000 clones; 92% are singletons. The specimen was peripheral blood, collected in the second trimester of pregnancy. This sequence originates from a female donor in good health, enrolled as a control in a pregnancy study. The chain is built from TRBV7-2 and TRBJ2-7; 8 bases are shared with TRBD2. CDR3 loop: CASSPKPQLAGPYTYEQYF. The CDR3 DNA reads as TGTGCCAGCAGCCCAAAACCCCAGCTAGCGGGCCCGTATACCTACGAGCAGTACTTC.